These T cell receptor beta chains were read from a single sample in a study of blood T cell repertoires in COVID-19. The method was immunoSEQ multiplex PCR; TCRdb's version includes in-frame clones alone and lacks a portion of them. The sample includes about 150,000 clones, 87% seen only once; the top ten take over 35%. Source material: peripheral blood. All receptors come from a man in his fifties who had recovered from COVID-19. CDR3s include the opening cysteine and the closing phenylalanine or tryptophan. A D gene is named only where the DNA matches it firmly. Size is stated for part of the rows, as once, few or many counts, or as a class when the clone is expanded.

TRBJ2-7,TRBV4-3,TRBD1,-,TGCGCCAGCAGCGAACGACAGGGCGCCTACGAGCAGTACTTC,CASSERQGAYEQYF
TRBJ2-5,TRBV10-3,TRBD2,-,TGTGCCATCAGTGCCGGGACTAGCTATGAGACCCAGTACTTC,CAISAGTSYETQYF
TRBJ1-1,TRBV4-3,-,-,TGCGCCAGCAGCCAAGATCATTACAGGGTAGAGGAAGCTTTCTTT,CASSQDHYRVEEAFF
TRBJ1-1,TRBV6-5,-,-,TGTGCCAGCAGTTTTCCAGGGGACACTGAAGCTTTCTTT,CASSFPGDTEAFF
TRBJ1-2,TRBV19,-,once,TGTGCCAGTAGTATAGAAGGACGGGGTGGCTACACCTTC,CASSIEGRGGYTF
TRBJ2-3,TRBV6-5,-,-,TGTGCCAGCAGGGAGTCAGGGATCGATACGCAGTATTTT,CASRESGIDTQYF
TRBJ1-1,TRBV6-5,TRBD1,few,TGTGCCAGCACTCATGGACAGGGAGGCTCTGAAGCTTTCTTT,CASTHGQGGSEAFF
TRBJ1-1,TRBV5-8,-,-,TGTGCCAGCAGCTTCCCGGCGGGGGCATTATTCACTGAAGCTTTCTTT,CASSFPAGALFTEAFF
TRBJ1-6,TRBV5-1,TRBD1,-,TGCGCCAGCAACCCTGGACAGGGTGATTCACCCCTCCACTTT,CASNPGQGDSPLHF
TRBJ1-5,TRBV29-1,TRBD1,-,TGCAGCGTTGGACAGGGGGACAATCAGCCCCAGCATTTT,CSVGQGDNQPQHF
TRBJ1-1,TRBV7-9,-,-,TGTGCCAGCAGCTTAGACACACCTAACACTGAAGCTTTCTTT,CASSLDTPNTEAFF
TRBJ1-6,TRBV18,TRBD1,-,TGTGCCAGCTCACCCCGACAGGGTTCGCCCCTCCACTTT,CASSPRQGSPLHF
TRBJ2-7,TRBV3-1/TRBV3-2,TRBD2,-,TGTGCCAGCAGCCGTACCGGGACTAGCGGCGCCTACGAGCAGTACTTC,CASSRTGTSGAYEQYF
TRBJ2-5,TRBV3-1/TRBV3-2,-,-,TGTGCCAGCAGCCAAGGGACTTCTCTCCAAGAGACCCAGTACTTC,CASSQGTSLQETQYF
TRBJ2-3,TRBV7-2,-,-,TGTGCCAGCAGCTTAGCGACTCAACAACTCAGAGATACGCAGTATTTT,CASSLATQQLRDTQYF
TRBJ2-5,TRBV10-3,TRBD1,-,TGTGCCATCAGTGAGCGGGCCGGGACAGGAGTCCAAGAGACCCAGTACTTC,CAISERAGTGVQETQYF
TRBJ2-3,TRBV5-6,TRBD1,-,TGTGCCAGCAGCTTGGGGACAGGTGGTTCAGATACGCAGTATTTT,CASSLGTGGSDTQYF
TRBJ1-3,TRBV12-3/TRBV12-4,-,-,TGTGCCAGCACCCAAAAGGGGGGAAACACCATATATTTT,CASTQKGGNTIYF
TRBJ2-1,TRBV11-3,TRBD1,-,TGTGCCAGCAGCTCGCCTCCGGACAGGGGGCTCAGTAATGAGCAGTTCTTC,CASSSPPDRGLSNEQFF
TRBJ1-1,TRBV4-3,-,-,TGCGCCAGCAGCCGTGAGATAGGAGAAGTCACTGAAGCTTTCTTT,CASSREIGEVTEAFF
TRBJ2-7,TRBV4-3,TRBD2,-,TGCGCCAGCAGCCAGGAGTCTAGCGGGGGATCGGGAGAGCAGTACTTC,CASSQESSGGSGEQYF
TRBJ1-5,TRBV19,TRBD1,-,TGTGCCAGTAGTACTTCCGGGACAGGGTTCAGCAATCAGCCCCAGCATTTT,CASSTSGTGFSNQPQHF
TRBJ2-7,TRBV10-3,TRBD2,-,TGTGCCATCAGTGACGGGGTTAGCGGGCCCTACGAGCAGTACTTC,CAISDGVSGPYEQYF
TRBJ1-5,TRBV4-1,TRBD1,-,TGCGCCAGCAGCCAAGATGGGGCAGGGGGTCAGCCCCAGCATTTT,CASSQDGAGGQPQHF
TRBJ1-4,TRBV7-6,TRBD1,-,TGTGCCAGCAGCAAAGAATTTGGGACAGGGCTTAATGAAAAACTGTTTTTT,CASSKEFGTGLNEKLFF
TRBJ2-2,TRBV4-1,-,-,TGCGCCAGCAGCTCCGGGACTCGGAACACCGGGGAGCTGTTTTTT,CASSSGTRNTGELFF
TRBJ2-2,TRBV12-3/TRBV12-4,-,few,TGTGCCAGCAGTTTAGCGGCAGGCAGGGAGCTGTTTTTT,CASSLAAGRELFF
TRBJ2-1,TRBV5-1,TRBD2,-,TGCGCCAGCAGCTATATACTAGCGGGGGAATACAATGAGCAGTTCTTC,CASSYILAGEYNEQFF
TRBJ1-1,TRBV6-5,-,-,TGTGCCAGCAGTACACAGTCTTTAGACGCTTTCTTT,CASSTQSLDAFF
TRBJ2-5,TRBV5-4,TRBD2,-,TGTGCCAGCAGGGAAAGGACTAGCGGGGGGGACCGGGAGACCCAGTACTTC,CASRERTSGGDRETQYF
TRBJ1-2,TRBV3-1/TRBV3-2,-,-,TGTGCCAGCAGCCGCCAGGGTGCTAACTATGGCTACACCTTC,CASSRQGANYGYTF
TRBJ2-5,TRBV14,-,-,TGTGCCAGCAGCCAAGGGCAGACCCAGTACTTC,CASSQGQTQYF
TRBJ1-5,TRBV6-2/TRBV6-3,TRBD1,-,TGTGCCAGCAGTGGGACAGTACGAGGTCAGCCCCAGCATTTT,CASSGTVRGQPQHF
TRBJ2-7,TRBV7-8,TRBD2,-,TGTGCCAGCAGCTTACCTGGGACTAGCTCCCCCTACGAGCAGTACTTC,CASSLPGTSSPYEQYF
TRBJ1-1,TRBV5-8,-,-,TGTGCCAGCAGCCTGCGGGGGCAGAACACTGAAGCTTTCTTT,CASSLRGQNTEAFF
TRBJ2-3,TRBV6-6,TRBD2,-,TGTGCCAGCAGACGGGGACTAGCGGGGACCACAGATACGCAGTATTTT,CASRRGLAGTTDTQYF
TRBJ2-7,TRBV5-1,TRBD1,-,TGCGCCAGCAGCCCCGGACAGGGGGCCTACGAGCAGTACTTC,CASSPGQGAYEQYF
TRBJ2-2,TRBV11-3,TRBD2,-,TGTGCCAGCAGCTTAGCCGGGGGGGCCATCATAGGCACCGGGGAGCTGTTTTTT,CASSLAGGAIIGTGELFF
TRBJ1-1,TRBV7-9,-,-,TGTGCCAGCAGCTCCCGGGGAAAGTACACTGAAGCTTTCTTT,CASSSRGKYTEAFF
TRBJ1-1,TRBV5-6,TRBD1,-,TGTGCCAGCAGCTTGCCCGGGACAGGGAACACTGAAGCTTTCTTT,CASSLPGTGNTEAFF
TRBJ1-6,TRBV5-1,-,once,TGCGCCAGCAGCTCCCAGGGTGCTGGCTCACCCCTCCACTTT,CASSSQGAGSPLHF
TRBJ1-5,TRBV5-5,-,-,TGTGCCAGCAGCCCGCAGGGTTTCTTCAATCAGCCCCAGCATTTT,CASSPQGFFNQPQHF
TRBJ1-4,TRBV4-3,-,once,TGCGCCAGCAGCCAAGATAATACAGGGCCAAAACTGTTTTTT,CASSQDNTGPKLFF
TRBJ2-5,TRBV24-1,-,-,TGTGCCACCAGTGATTTTAACAGGGGGGGAAGAGAGACCCAGTACTTC,CATSDFNRGGRETQYF
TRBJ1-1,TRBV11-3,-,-,TGTGCCAGCGAGGGGGAAAGGGCTGAAGCTTTCTTT,CASEGERAEAFF
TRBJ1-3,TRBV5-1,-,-,TGCGCCAGCAGCCCCCAAACTGGGAGGGGCGCATCTGGAAACACCATATATTTT,CASSPQTGRGASGNTIYF
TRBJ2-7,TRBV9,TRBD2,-,TGTGCCAGCAGCGTAGGTGGTAGCGGGGGGGAAGAGCAGTACTTC,CASSVGGSGGEEQYF
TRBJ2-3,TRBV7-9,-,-,TGTGCCAGCAGCTTAGTTCCCGCAGATACGCAGTATTTT,CASSLVPADTQYF
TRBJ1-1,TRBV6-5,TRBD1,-,TGTGCCAGCAGTTACGTAGGGGGCAACACTGAAGCTTTCTTT,CASSYVGGNTEAFF
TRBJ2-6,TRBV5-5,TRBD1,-,TGTGCCAGCAGCTTAGGGACAGGTGTAACTGGGGCCAACGTCCTGACTTTC,CASSLGTGVTGANVLTF
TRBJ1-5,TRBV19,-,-,TGTGCCAGTAGTATAGGTAGCGATCAGCCCCAGCATTTT,CASSIGSDQPQHF
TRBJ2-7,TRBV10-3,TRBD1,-,TGTGCCATGGGACAGGGTGGTGGGGACGAGCAGTACTTC,CAMGQGGGDEQYF
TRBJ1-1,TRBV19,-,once,TGTGCCAGTAGTATAGACAGGGGCACTGAAGCTTTCTTT,CASSIDRGTEAFF
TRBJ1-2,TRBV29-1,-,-,TGCAGCGTTGATGAGAGGGACTATGGCTACACCTTC,CSVDERDYGYTF
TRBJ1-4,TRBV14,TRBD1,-,TGTGCCAGCAGCCAAGTGGGACAGGGGGCGATTGAAAAACTGTTTTTT,CASSQVGQGAIEKLFF
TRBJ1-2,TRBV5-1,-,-,TGCGCCAGCAGCCCTAGGACTCAATCCCCGTATGGCTACACCTTC,CASSPRTQSPYGYTF
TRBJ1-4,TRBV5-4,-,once,TGTGCCAGCAGCGCATCCGGGGGGTGGAGAACTAATGAAAAACTGTTTTTT,CASSASGGWRTNEKLFF
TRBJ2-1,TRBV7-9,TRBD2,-,TGTGCCAGCAGCTTAGGTAGCGGGGGCCATGAGCAGTTCTTC,CASSLGSGGHEQFF
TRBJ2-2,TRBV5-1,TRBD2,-,TGCGCCAGCAGTTTTCGACTAGCGGGGAACACCGGGGAGCTGTTTTTT,CASSFRLAGNTGELFF